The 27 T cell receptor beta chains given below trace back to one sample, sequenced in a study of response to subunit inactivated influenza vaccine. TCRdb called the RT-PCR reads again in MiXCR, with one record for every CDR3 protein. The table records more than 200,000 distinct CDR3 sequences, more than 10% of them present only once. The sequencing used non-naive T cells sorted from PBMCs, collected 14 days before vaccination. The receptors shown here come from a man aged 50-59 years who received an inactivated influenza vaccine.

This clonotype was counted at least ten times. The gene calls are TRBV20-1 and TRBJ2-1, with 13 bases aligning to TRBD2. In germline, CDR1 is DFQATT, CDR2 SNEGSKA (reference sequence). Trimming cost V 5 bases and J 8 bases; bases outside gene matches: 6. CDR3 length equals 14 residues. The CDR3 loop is CSALLAGGVDEQFF. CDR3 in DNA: TGCAGTGCTCTACTAGCGGGAGGGGTTGATGAGCAGTTCTTC.

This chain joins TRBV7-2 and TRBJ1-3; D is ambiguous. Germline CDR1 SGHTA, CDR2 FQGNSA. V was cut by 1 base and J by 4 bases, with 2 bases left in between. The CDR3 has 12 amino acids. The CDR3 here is CASSLEGNTIYF. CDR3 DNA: TGTGCCAGCAGCTTAGAGGGAAACACCATATATTTT.

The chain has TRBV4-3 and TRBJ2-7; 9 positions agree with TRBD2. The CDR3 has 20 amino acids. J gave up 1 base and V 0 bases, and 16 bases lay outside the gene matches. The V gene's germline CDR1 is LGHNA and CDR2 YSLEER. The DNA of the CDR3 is TGCGCCAGCAGCCAAGATATAAGGCTAGCGGGATCTGTGAAGTCCTACGAGCAGTACTTC. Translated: CASSQDIRLAGSVKSYEQYF.

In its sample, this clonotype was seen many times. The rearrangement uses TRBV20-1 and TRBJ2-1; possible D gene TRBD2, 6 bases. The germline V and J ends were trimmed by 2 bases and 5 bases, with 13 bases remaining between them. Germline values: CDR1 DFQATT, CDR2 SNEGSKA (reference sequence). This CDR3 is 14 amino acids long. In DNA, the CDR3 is TGCAGTGCTAGAATGCCGGGACTTGACAATGAGCAGTTCTTC. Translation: CSARMPGLDNEQFF.

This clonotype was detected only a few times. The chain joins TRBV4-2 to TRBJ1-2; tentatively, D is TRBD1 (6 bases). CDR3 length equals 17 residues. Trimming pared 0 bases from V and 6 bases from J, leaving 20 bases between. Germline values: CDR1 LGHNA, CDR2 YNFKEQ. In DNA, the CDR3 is TGTGCCAGCAGCCAAGAGAGGGCCCGGGGGCGGCTTGATGGCTACACCTTC. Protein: CASSQERARGRLDGYTF.

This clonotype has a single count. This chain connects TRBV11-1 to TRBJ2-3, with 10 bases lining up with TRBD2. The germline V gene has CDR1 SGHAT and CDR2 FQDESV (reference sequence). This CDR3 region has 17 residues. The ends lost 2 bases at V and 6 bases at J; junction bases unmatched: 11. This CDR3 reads CASSLTYLAGAGDTQYF. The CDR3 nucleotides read TGTGCCAGCAGCTTAACCTATCTAGCGGGGGCAGGGGATACGCAGTATTTT.

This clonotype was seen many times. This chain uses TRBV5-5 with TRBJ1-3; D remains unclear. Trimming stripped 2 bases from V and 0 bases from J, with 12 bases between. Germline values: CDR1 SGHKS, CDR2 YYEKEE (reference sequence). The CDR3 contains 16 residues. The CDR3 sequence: CASSLAAQNSGNTIYF. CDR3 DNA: TGTGCCAGCAGCTTAGCCGCACAAAACTCTGGAAACACCATATATTTT.

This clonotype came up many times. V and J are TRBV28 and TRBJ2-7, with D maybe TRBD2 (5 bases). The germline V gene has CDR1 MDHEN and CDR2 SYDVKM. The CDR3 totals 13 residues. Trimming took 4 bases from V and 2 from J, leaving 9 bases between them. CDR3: CASSWTGTYEQYF. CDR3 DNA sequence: TGTGCCAGCAGTTGGACGGGGACCTACGAGCAGTACTTC.

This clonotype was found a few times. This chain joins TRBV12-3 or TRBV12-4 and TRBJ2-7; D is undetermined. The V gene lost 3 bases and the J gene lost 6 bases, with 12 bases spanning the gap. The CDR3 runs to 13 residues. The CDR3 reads CASSFDFHSEQYF. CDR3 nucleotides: TGTGCCAGCAGTTTTGATTTCCACTCCGAGCAGTACTTC.

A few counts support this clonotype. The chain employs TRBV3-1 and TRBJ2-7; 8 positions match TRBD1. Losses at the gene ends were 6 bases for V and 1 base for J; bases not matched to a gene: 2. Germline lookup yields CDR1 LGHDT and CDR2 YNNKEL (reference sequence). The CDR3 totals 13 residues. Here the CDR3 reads CASSWDRSYEQYF. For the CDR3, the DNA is TGTGCCAGCAGTTGGGACAGGTCCTACGAGCAGTACTTC.

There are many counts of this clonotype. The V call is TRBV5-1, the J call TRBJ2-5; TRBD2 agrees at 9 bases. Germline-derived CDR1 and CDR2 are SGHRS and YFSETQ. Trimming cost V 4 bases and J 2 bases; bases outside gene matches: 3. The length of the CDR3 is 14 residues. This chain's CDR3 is CASSEGLAQETQYF. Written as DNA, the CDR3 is TGCGCCAGCAGCGAGGGACTAGCTCAAGAGACCCAGTACTTC.

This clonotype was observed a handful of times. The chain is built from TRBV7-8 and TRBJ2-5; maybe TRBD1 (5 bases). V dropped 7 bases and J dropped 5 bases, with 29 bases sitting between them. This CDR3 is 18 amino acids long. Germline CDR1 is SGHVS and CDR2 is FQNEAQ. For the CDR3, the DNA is TGTGCCAGCAAACCACGTCCCCCAGGGCCCGCAAACCCCGAGACCCAGTACTTC. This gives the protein CASKPRPPGPANPETQYF.

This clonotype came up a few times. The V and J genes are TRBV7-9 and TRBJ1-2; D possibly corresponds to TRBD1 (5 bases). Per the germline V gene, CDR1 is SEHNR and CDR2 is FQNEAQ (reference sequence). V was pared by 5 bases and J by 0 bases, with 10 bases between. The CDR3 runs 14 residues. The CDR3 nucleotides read TGTGCCAGCAGCCTGGACATCTCTAACTATGGCTACACCTTC. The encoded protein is CASSLDISNYGYTF.

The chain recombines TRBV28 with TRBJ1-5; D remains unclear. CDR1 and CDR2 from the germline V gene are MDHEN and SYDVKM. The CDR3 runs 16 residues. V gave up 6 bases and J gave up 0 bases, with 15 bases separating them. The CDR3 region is CASRPLGWDSNQPQHF. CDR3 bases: TGTGCCAGCAGACCGCTAGGTTGGGATAGCAATCAGCCCCAGCATTTT.

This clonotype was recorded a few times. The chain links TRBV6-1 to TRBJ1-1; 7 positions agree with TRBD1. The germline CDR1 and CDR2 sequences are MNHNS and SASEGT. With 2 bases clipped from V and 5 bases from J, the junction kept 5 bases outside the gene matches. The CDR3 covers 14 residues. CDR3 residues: CASSEFRGKTEAFF. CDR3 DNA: TGTGCCAGCAGTGAATTCAGGGGGAAGACTGAAGCTTTCTTT.

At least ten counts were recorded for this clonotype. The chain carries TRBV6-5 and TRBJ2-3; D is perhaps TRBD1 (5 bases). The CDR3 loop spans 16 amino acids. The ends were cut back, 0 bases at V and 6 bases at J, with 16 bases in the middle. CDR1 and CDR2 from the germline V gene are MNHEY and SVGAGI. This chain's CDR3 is CASSYSYPSAGDTQYF. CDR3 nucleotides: TGTGCCAGCAGTTACTCGTACCCCTCCGCAGGGGATACGCAGTATTTT.

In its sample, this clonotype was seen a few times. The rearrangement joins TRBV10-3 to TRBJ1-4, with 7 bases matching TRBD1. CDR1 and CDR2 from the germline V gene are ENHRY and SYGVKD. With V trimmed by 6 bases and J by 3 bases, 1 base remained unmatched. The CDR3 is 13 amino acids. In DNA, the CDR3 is TGTGCCATCAGGGGGACAGCTAATGAAAAACTGTTTTTT. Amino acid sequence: CAIRGTANEKLFF.

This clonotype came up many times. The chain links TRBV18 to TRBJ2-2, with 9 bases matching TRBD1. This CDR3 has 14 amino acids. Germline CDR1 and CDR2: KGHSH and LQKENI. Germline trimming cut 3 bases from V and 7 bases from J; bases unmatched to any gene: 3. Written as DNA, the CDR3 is TGTGCCAGCTCACCGGGACAGGGAGTCGGGGAGCTGTTTTTT. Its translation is CASSPGQGVGELFF.

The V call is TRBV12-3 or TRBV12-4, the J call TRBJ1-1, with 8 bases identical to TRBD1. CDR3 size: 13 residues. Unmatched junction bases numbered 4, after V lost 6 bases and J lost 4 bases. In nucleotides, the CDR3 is TGTGCCAGCAGGCCAGGACAGGGCACTGAAGCTTTCTTT. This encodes CASRPGQGTEAFF.

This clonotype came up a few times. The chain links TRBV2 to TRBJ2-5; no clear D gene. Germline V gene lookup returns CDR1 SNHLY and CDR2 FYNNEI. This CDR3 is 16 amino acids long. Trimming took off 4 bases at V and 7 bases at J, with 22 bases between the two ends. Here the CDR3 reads CASSVDPANTKGTQYF. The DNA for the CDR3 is TGTGCCAGCAGTGTCGATCCAGCTAATACCAAAGGGACCCAGTACTTC. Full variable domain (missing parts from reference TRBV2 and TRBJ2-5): EPEVTQTPSHQVTQMGQEVILRCVPISNHLYFYWYRQILGQKVEFLVSFYNNEISEKSEIFDDQFSVERPDGSNFTLKIRSTKLEDSAMYFCASSVDPANTKGTQYFGPGTRLLVL.

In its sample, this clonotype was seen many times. The DNA of the CDR3 is TGTGCCAGCAGCTCGAGTCGGGCCAAAAACATTCAGTACTTC. Translation: CASSSSRAKNIQYF. The chain recombines TRBV11-2 with TRBJ2-4; unclear D gene. Germline CDR1 reads SGHAT; CDR2 reads FQNNGV. The ends were cut back, 4 bases at V and 1 base at J, with 8 bases in the middle. The CDR3 runs to 14 residues.

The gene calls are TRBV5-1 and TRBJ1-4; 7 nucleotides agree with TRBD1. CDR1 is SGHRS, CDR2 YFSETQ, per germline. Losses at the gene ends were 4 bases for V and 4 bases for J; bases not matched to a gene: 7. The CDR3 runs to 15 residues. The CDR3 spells CASSGGDSRNEKLFF. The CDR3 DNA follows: TGCGCCAGCAGCGGGGGGGACAGCCGTAATGAAAAACTGTTTTTT.

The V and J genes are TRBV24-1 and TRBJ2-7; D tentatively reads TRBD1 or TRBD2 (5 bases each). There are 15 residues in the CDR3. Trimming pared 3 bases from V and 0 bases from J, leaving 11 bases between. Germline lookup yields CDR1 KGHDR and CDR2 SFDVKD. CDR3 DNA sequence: TGTGCCACCAGTGATCGCCGGGACCACTCCTACGAGCAGTACTTC. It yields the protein CATSDRRDHSYEQYF.

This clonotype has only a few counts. The CDR3 DNA follows: TGTGCCAGCAGCTTAGAAAGGGTTAATGAGCAGTTCTTC. Protein sequence: CASSLERVNEQFF. The gene calls are TRBV7-2 and TRBJ2-1; D gene ambiguous. V lost 1 base and J lost 7, with 8 bases in between. The CDR3 spans 13 residues. Looked up from germline, CDR1 is SGHTA and CDR2 is FQGNSA.

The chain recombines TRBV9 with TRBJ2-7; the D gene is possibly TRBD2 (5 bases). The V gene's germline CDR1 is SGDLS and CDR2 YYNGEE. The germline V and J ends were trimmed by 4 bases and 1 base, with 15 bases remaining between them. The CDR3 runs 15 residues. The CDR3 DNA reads TGTGCCAGCAGCCCCTCCCATCGGGGATCCTACGAGCAGTACTTC. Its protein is CASSPSHRGSYEQYF.

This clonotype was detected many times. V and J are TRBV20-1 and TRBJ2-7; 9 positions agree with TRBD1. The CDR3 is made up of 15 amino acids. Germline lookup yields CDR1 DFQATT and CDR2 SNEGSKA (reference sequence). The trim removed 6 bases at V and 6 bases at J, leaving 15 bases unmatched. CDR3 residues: CSALPGQGFRSEQYF. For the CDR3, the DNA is TGCAGTGCCCTTCCGGGACAGGGATTCAGGAGCGAGCAGTACTTC.

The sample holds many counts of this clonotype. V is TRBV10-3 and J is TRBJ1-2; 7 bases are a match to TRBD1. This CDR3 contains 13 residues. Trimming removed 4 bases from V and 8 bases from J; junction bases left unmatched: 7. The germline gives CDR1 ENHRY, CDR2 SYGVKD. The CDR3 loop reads CAISGRDSGGYTF. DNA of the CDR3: TGTGCCATCAGTGGAAGGGACAGCGGAGGCTACACCTTC.